This TCR beta chain was obtained from a study of breast tumors, draining lymph nodes, adjacent tissues. Breast cancer patients provided tissue from their axillary draining lymph nodes. Overall study results and limits: That most tumor T cells come from lymph nodes remained unproven.

This clonotype came up many times. The antigen remains unidentified. TCRdb re-called the multiplex PCR reads with MiXCR, one entry per CDR3 protein. The data contain approximately 200,000 distinct CDR3 sequences, roughly 31% of them singletons. Sequenced sample: axillary lymph node tissue. The origin of this receptor is a female donor with breast cancer. Some clones in this sample may be carry-over from other donors' samples.

Here the CDR3 reads CASSITLTGVQPQHF. The CDR3 DNA reads as TGTGCCAGCAGTATCACCTTGACAGGGGTGCAGCCCCAGCATTTT. The chain uses TRBV28 and TRBJ1-5; 8 nucleotides line up with TRBD1. CDR3 length equals 15 residues. Germline V CDR1 and CDR2: MDHEN, SYDVKM. J lost 7 bases, V lost 5 bases, and 10 bases had no gene match. Combining the CDR3 with reference TRBV28 and TRBJ1-5 gives the whole variable domain DVKVTQSSRYLVKRTGEKVFLECVQDMDHENMFWYRQDPGLGLRLIYFSYDVKMKEKGDIPEGYSVSREKKERFSLILESASTNQTSMYLCASSITLTGVQPQHFGDGTRLSIL.